The rows below give T cell receptor beta chains drawn from one sample of a study of blood T cell repertoires in COVID-19. TCRdb's copy holds only in-frame clones and misses some; the assay was immunoSEQ multiplex PCR. The sample includes around 140,000 clones, around 80% of them seen just once. What was sequenced was peripheral blood. The receptors originated from a man between 70 and 80 years old who had recovered from COVID-19. CDR3s include the opening cysteine and the closing phenylalanine or tryptophan. The order of the fields is J gene, V gene, D gene, clone size, CDR3 protein, CDR3 DNA. D genes are given only for firm matches. Only part of the rows carry a size: once, few, many, or a class if the clone is expanded.

TRBJ2-2,TRBV4-1,-,once,CASSQEEQDTGELFF,TGCGCCAGCAGCCAAGAGGAACAGGACACCGGGGAGCTGTTTTTT
TRBJ2-5,TRBV18,TRBD1,-,CASSRTGGETQYF,TGTGCCAGCTCAAGGACAGGGGGAGAGACCCAGTACTTC
TRBJ1-1,TRBV6-2/TRBV6-3,-,once,CASSYGGVGVTEAFF,TGTGCCAGCAGTTACGGAGGGGTCGGGGTTACTGAAGCTTTCTTT
TRBJ2-2,TRBV5-6,TRBD2,few,CASSGRDTGRTGELFF,TGTGCCAGTAGCGGGAGGGACACAGGTCGCACCGGGGAGCTGTTTTTT
TRBJ2-7,TRBV30,TRBD1,once,CAWSYGQGYEQYF,TGTGCCTGGAGTTACGGACAGGGCTACGAGCAGTACTTC
TRBJ2-7,TRBV10-1,TRBD1,many,CASSTGTGAYEQYF,TGCGCCAGCAGCACTGGGACAGGGGCCTACGAGCAGTACTTC
TRBJ1-2,TRBV12-5,-,-,CASGLSGGYGYTF,TGTGCTAGTGGTTTGAGCGGGGGCTATGGCTACACCTTC
TRBJ1-3,TRBV7-9,TRBD1,-,CASSRQGSGNTIYF,TGTGCCAGCAGCCGACAGGGCTCTGGAAACACCATATATTTT
TRBJ1-4,TRBV19,TRBD1,once,CASSNQGTDEKLFF,TGTGCCAGTAGTAACCAGGGGACAGATGAAAAACTGTTTTTT
TRBJ2-3,TRBV19,-,-,CASEATGASTDTQYF,TGTGCCAGTGAAGCGACAGGAGCTAGCACAGATACGCAGTATTTT
TRBJ2-7,TRBV4-2,TRBD2,-,CASSRTTSGSSYEQYF,TGTGCCAGCAGCCGGACGACTAGCGGGAGCTCCTACGAGCAGTACTTC
TRBJ2-3,TRBV5-4,TRBD1,-,CASSRGTGGRVPIDTQYF,TGTGCCAGCAGCCGCGGGACAGGGGGCAGGGTTCCCATAGATACGCAGTATTTT
TRBJ2-7,TRBV10-3,-,-,CAISEGGQIYEQYF,TGTGCCATCAGTGAAGGGGGTCAAATCTACGAGCAGTACTTC
TRBJ2-1,TRBV5-4,TRBD1,-,CATMGTGRSEQFF,TGTGCCACCATGGGGACAGGGAGGAGTGAGCAGTTCTTC
TRBJ2-3,TRBV5-1,-,-,CASSLLDTYTDTQYF,TGCGCCAGCAGCCTACTGGACACATACACAGATACGCAGTATTTT
TRBJ2-5,TRBV7-6,TRBD2,-,CASSWLGSGREETQYF,TGTGCCAGCAGCTGGCTCGGGTCCGGGAGGGAAGAGACCCAGTACTTC
TRBJ2-2,TRBV7-9,-,-,CASSFLRNTGELFF,TGTGCCAGCAGCTTTTTGCGGAACACCGGGGAGCTGTTTTTT
TRBJ1-1,TRBV4-1,TRBD1,-,CASSQTGEEAEAFF,TGCGCCAGCAGCCAGACAGGGGAAGAGGCTGAAGCTTTCTTT
TRBJ2-7,TRBV4-1,-,-,CASSQEDRLSYEQYF,TGCGCCAGCAGCCAAGAGGACAGACTCTCCTACGAGCAGTACTTC
TRBJ2-1,TRBV5-4,-,once,CTSSLFSEGNFWGSEQFF,TGTACCAGCAGCTTATTTTCGGAGGGCAACTTCTGGGGCAGTGAGCAGTTCTTC
TRBJ2-7,TRBV2,TRBD2,once,CASSGNGRPNEQYF,TGTGCCAGCAGCGGAAACGGGAGGCCTAACGAGCAGTACTTC
TRBJ2-5,TRBV5-1,-,-,CASSLVGGREETQYF,TGCGCCAGCAGCTTAGTAGGCGGGCGCGAAGAGACCCAGTACTTC
TRBJ2-1,TRBV7-2,-,once,CASSLDTGGEQFF,TGTGCCAGCAGCTTAGACACGGGTGGAGAGCAGTTCTTC
TRBJ2-7,TRBV19,-,many,CASSLRVETYEQYF,TGTGCCAGTAGCCTCAGGGTCGAGACCTACGAGCAGTACTTC
TRBJ2-3,TRBV28,-,-,CASSFSSGSSTQYF,TGTGCCAGCAGTTTTAGTTCCGGTTCGAGTACGCAGTATTTT
TRBJ1-3,TRBV18,-,-,CASSPDRSISGNTIYF,TGTGCCAGCTCACCGGACAGATCGATTTCTGGAAACACCATATATTTT
TRBJ1-2,TRBV5-1,-,-,CASRPYTDPLGYTF,TGCGCCAGCAGGCCTTACACCGATCCGCTGGGCTACACCTTC
TRBJ2-1,TRBV3-1/TRBV3-2,TRBD2,-,CASSLLGSGSTSEQFF,TGTGCCAGCAGCCTTTTAGGAAGCGGGAGCACCTCTGAGCAGTTCTTC
TRBJ1-4,TRBV7-9,TRBD1,-,CASRDRGNEKLFF,TGTGCCAGCAGGGACAGGGGTAATGAAAAACTGTTTTTT
TRBJ2-1,TRBV18,-,-,CASSPRLGAGVSYNEQFF,TGTGCCAGCTCACCACGGCTGGGGGCGGGGGTGTCCTACAATGAGCAGTTCTTC
TRBJ1-5,TRBV5-5,-,-,CASSSHGGRSQPQHF,TGTGCCAGCAGCTCCCACGGGGGGCGCAGCCAGCCCCAGCATTTT
TRBJ2-5,TRBV11-2,-,-,CASSLNGNSQETQYF,TGTGCCAGCAGCTTGAACGGGAACTCCCAAGAGACCCAGTACTTC
TRBJ1-5,TRBV2,TRBD1,-,CASSRDRAVNQPQHF,TGTGCCAGCAGTAGGGACAGGGCGGTCAATCAGCCCCAGCATTTT
TRBJ1-1,TRBV18,-,-,CASSLIHGVSGGGTEAFF,TGTGCCAGCTCACTGATCCATGGGGTTTCGGGGGGCGGCACTGAAGCTTTCTTT
TRBJ2-2,TRBV3-1/TRBV3-2,-,-,CASNQGPPDSATGELFF,TGTGCCAGCAACCAAGGCCCTCCGGACTCCGCCACCGGGGAGCTGTTTTTT
TRBJ2-7,TRBV30,TRBD1,-,CAWSSGTGSYEQYF,TGTGCCTGGAGCAGTGGGACAGGATCCTACGAGCAGTACTTC
TRBJ2-7,TRBV5-1,TRBD1,few,CASSLGGTGREQYF,TGCGCCAGCAGCTTGGGGGGGACAGGTCGCGAGCAGTACTTC
TRBJ2-3,TRBV7-9,TRBD1,-,CASSFYRGPGDTQYF,TGTGCCAGCAGCTTCTACAGGGGGCCCGGAGATACGCAGTATTTT
TRBJ2-3,TRBV7-7,-,few,CASSDGVGGTDTQYF,TGTGCCAGCAGCGACGGAGTCGGGGGCACAGATACGCAGTATTTT
TRBJ1-3,TRBV11-3,TRBD1,-,CASNREQGTGNTIYF,TGTGCCAGCAACCGAGAACAGGGGACTGGAAACACCATATATTTT
TRBJ2-5,TRBV11-2,-,-,CASSFNRGHRGETQYF,TGTGCCAGCAGCTTTAACAGGGGACACCGGGGGGAGACCCAGTACTTC
TRBJ1-1,TRBV2,-,once,CASVQGLNTEAFF,TGTGCCAGCGTGCAGGGGCTGAACACTGAAGCTTTCTTT
TRBJ2-1,TRBV7-9,TRBD1,many,CASSPQGLPAEQFF,TGTGCCAGCAGCCCACAGGGGCTTCCAGCTGAGCAGTTCTTC